This T cell receptor (beta chain) was documented in a study of CD8 T cells in Susac syndrome. CDR1 and CDR2 (germline): SNHLY, FYNNEI. The CDR3 covers 16 residues. V shed 0 bases and J shed 8 bases, with 14 bases lying between them. Reverse transcription of about 0.45 to 1 ug RNA used random hexamers. From the immunoSEQ multiplex PCR reads, TCRdb called clonotypes with MiXCR, one entry per CDR3 protein. The table records 400,000 or so distinct CDR3 sequences, around 83% of them present only once. Sequencing of TCR beta was performed on blood CD8+ T cells and on blood CD4+ T cells. The sample taken for sequencing was CD8+ T cells from PBMCs. This sequence joins TRBV2 and TRBJ1-6; possible D gene TRBD1, 5 bases. The TCR was taken from a human donor with multiple sclerosis. The CDR3 loop is CASSEAGGDWYSPLHF. As DNA, the CDR3 is TGTGCCAGCAGTGAAGCGGGGGGGGACTGGTATTCACCCCTCCACTTT.